The clone carrying this T cell receptor beta chain was counted ten times or more. Its cognate antigen is unknown. This sample is part of a study of T cells in Graves' hyperthyroidism and ophthalmopathy. Points from the study as a whole: A median roughly 6.6 months before onset, the model predicted ophthalmopathy. Blood also showed most of the thyroid clonotypes that were expanded above 0.001.

V gave up 4 bases and J gave up 7 bases, with 7 bases separating them. The CDR3 consists of 11 residues. Germline V gene lookup returns CDR1 SGHAT and CDR2 FQNNGV. Amplification yielded TCR beta CDR3 regions, with RNA transcripts as the source. The HTBI set primed first-round TCR CDR3 RT-PCR. TCRdb ran MiXCR on the multiplex PCR reads and lists one entry per CDR3 protein. This sample yields about 600,000 distinct CDR3 sequences, of which approximately 15% are seen a single time; approximately 3.5% belongs to the top ten. Ophthalmopathy cases met thresholds of Clinical Activity Score at least 3, NOSPECS grade at least 4 and duration under 3 months. Diagnosing involved the use of clinical symptoms, serum thyroxine and TRAb, thyroid ultrasound and orbital computed tomography.

The sample was blood. The receptor's source is a middle-aged woman with Graves' ophthalmopathy. This rearrangement joins TRBV11-2 to TRBJ1-1; the D gene is possibly TRBD1 (5 bases). The CDR3 spells CASSSDSEAFF. CDR3 coding DNA: TGTGCCAGCAGCTCCGACAGTGAAGCTTTCTTT.